This T cell receptor (beta chain) stems from a study of blood T cell repertoires in COVID-19. At the level of the study: PBMCs, B-cell-depleted T cells, or T cells were the source of the cDNA or gDNA that made up the material.

This clone was recorded only once. Enrollment of patients from Seattle took place during active infection, with longitudinal follow-up. Original data processing: Estimation of nucleated cell counts relied on the amplification of reference gene primers. Libraries were prepared by immunoSEQ multiplex PCR; TCRdb keeps only in-frame clonotypes and omits some of them. That table supplies the V and J calls and clone size; D and trimming were determined from the DNA. Of about 250,000 clones listed, roughly 90% were seen once; the top ten hold 2.1%. The V segment lost 5 bases and the J segment 7 bases; nucleotides outside the gene matches: 7. The CDR3 has 14 residues. Germline V gene sequence: CDR1 SEHNR, CDR2 FQNEAQ (reference sequence).

The rearrangement uses TRBV7-9 and TRBJ1-1, with 10 positions matching TRBD1. The source of this sequence is a woman in her fifties or sixties with COVID-19, enrolled during active disease. Material: peripheral blood. CDR3 protein: CASSLTGQGGEAFF. The CDR3 nucleotides are TGTGCCAGCAGCCTAACAGGACAGGGGGGTGAAGCTTTCTTT.